The 23 T cell receptor beta chains below were found in one sample sequenced in a study of blood T cells in healthy people across ages. A second PCR, run for about 6 to 12 cycles, used a sample-barcoded 5' primer plus a J-beta primer mix. TCRdb reanalysed the 5' RACE reads using MiXCR and keeps one entry per CDR3 protein. The sample consists of hundreds of thousands of distinct CDR3 sequences, roughly 49% of them appearing once. The sequenced sample was blood. All receptors come from a woman in her sixties in good health.

V usage is TRBV6-2 or TRBV6-3 and J usage is TRBJ2-6, with 8 bases lining up with TRBD1. CDR3 length equals 16 residues. Losses at the gene ends were 6 bases for V and 0 bases for J; bases not matched to a gene: 4. CDR1 is MNHEY and CDR2 is SVGEGT in the germline V gene. CDR3 in amino acids: CASSPTGDSGANVLTF. The CDR3 DNA is TGTGCCAGCAGCCCGACAGGGGACTCTGGGGCCAACGTCCTGACTTTC.

This clonotype has more than one count but fewer than ten. The chain employs TRBV6-5 and TRBJ1-2, with 7 bases aligning to TRBD1. The germline V gene encodes CDR1 MNHEY and CDR2 SVGAGI. V trimming: 8 bases; J trimming: 2 bases; junction bases outside the gene matches: 2. The CDR3 has 12 residues. CDR3 residues: CASGTVNYGYTF. The CDR3 coding sequence is TGTGCCAGCGGGACAGTAAACTATGGCTACACCTTC.

The chain has TRBV5-4 and TRBJ2-3; tentatively, D is TRBD1 or TRBD2 (5 bases each). V lost 7 bases to trimming and J lost 4 bases, with 16 bases between them. Germline V CDR1 and CDR2: SGHNT, YYREEE (reference sequence). The CDR3 covers 14 residues. CDR3 nucleotide sequence: TGTGCCAGCGGAGTTGGGGGAAGCCCAGATACGCAGTATTTT. Translated: CASGVGGSPDTQYF.

This clonotype was counted between two and nine times. This rearrangement joins TRBV3-1 to TRBJ1-5; D uncertain. This CDR3 has 13 amino acids. CDR1 and CDR2 (germline): LGHDT, YNNKEL (reference sequence). Trimming stripped 0 bases from V and 6 bases from J, with 6 bases between. Written as DNA, the CDR3 is TGTGCCAGCAGCCAAGAACACTCTCAGCCCCAGCATTTT. Protein: CASSQEHSQPQHF.

In this sample, this clonotype turned up once. The CDR3 region is CSARDRASEYTDTQYF. As DNA, the CDR3 is TGCAGTGCTAGAGATCGGGCTAGCGAATACACAGATACGCAGTATTTT. The chain carries TRBV20-1 and TRBJ2-3; the D gene is possibly TRBD2 (6 bases). The CDR3 consists of 16 residues. Germline V CDR1 and CDR2: DFQATT, SNEGSKA (reference sequence). V was cut by 0 bases and J by 2 bases, with 15 bases left in between.

Only a few counts were recorded for this clonotype. The junction and the germline gene differ at one end; a read error may be behind it. CDR3 bases: TGCAGCCTTGACAGGGGCTACAATGAGCAGTTCTTC. It encodes CSLDRGYNEQFF. The chain links TRBV29-1 to TRBJ2-1, with 8 nucleotides matching TRBD1. Germline V CDR1 and CDR2: SQVTM, ANQGSEA. CDR3 size: 12 residues.

This clonotype was detected a few times. The gene calls are TRBV5-1 and TRBJ2-6; D perhaps matches TRBD1 (5 bases). This CDR3 is 15 amino acids long. Trimming pared 2 bases from V and 0 bases from J, leaving 6 bases between. CDR1 SGHRS and CDR2 YFSETQ come from the germline V gene. CDR3 amino acids: CASSFQGSGANVLTF. The CDR3 DNA reads as TGCGCCAGCAGCTTCCAGGGCTCTGGGGCCAACGTCCTGACTTTC.

This clonotype was observed a few times. The chain couples TRBV5-1 to TRBJ2-3; 7 nucleotides align to TRBD1. The V gene's germline CDR1 is SGHRS and CDR2 YFSETQ. V lost 3 bases, J lost 0 bases, and 4 bases stayed unmatched. The CDR3 sequence is 15 residues long. The CDR3 region is CASSSQGDSTDTQYF. The CDR3 DNA sequence: TGCGCCAGCAGCTCCCAGGGGGACAGCACAGATACGCAGTATTTT.

The chain joins TRBV7-3 to TRBJ1-2; D gene unclear. Germline CDR1 SGHTA, CDR2 FQGTGA. Trimming took off 5 bases at V and 5 bases at J, with 12 bases between the two ends. The CDR3 has 13 amino acids. CDR3 amino acids: CASSADPFYGYTF. The CDR3 region has the DNA TGTGCCAGCAGCGCGGACCCCTTTTATGGCTACACCTTC.

The chain uses TRBV29-1 and TRBJ2-1; a weak D match, TRBD2 (7 bases). The J call could be wrong; TRBJ2-7 is a better fit for the DNA end. The CDR3 runs 16 residues. The V gene's germline CDR1 is SQVTM and CDR2 ANQGSEA. CDR3 in amino acids: CSVAGRGGSSYNEQYF. CDR3 nucleotides: TGCAGCGTTGCGGGAAGGGGGGGGAGCTCCTACAATGAGCAGTACTTC.

This clonotype was seen a few times. CDR3 in amino acids: CSVDGTGVRGETQYF. The CDR3 region has the DNA TGCAGCGTTGATGGGACAGGGGTTCGGGGAGAGACCCAGTACTTC. The rearrangement uses TRBV29-1 and TRBJ2-5; 10 bases agree with TRBD1. V trimming: 3 bases; J trimming: 4 bases; junction bases outside the gene matches: 8. The CDR3 totals 15 residues. CDR1 is SQVTM, CDR2 ANQGSEA, per germline. Together with reference TRBV29-1 and TRBJ2-5, the CDR3 gives the full variable domain: SAVISQKPSRDICQRGTSLTIQCQVDSQVTMMFWYRQQPGQSLTLIATANQGSEATYESGFVIDKFPISRPNLTFSTLTVSNMSPEDSSIYLCSVDGTGVRGETQYFGPGTRLLVL.

This clonotype was observed many times. The chain has TRBV29-1 and TRBJ2-7; TRBD2 matches 8 bases. With V trimmed by 6 bases and J by 4 bases, 5 bases remained unmatched. Germline CDR1 is SQVTM and CDR2 is ANQGSEA. This CDR3 region has 12 residues. The CDR3 bases are TGCAGCGTCGGGACTAGTCGATACGAGCAGTACTTC. Its protein product is CSVGTSRYEQYF.

Only a few counts were recorded for this clonotype. V gene TRBV12-5 combines with J gene TRBJ2-7; D may be TRBD1 or TRBD2 (5 bases each). CDR1 is LGHNT and CDR2 is FRNRAP in the germline V gene. V shed 3 bases and J shed 2 bases, with 20 bases lying between them. The CDR3 length is 17 residues. This chain's CDR3 is CASGFATTGTPTYEQYF. The CDR3 DNA follows: TGTGCTAGTGGTTTTGCCACAACCGGGACCCCGACCTACGAGCAGTACTTC.

The rearrangement joins TRBV9 to TRBJ1-2; D is ambiguous. The V end lost 0 bases, the J end lost 4 bases, and 13 bases lay between the germline ends. Germline CDR1 and CDR2: SGDLS and YYNGEE. CDR3 length: 15 residues. The CDR3 coding sequence is TGTGCCAGCAGCGTAGAGGCAGGTTCGGGCTATGGCTACACCTTC. It translates to CASSVEAGSGYGYTF.

The CDR3 reads CASSPGHSYNEQYF. The CDR3 nucleotides are TGTGCCAGCTCCCCGGGACACTCCTACAATGAGCAGTACTTC. The chain combines TRBV7-2 with TRBJ2-1; D is perhaps TRBD1 (6 bases). The J call may be mistaken, given a closer DNA end match to TRBJ2-7. Germline V gene sequence: CDR1 SGHTA, CDR2 FQGNSA. The CDR3 spans 14 residues.

V usage is TRBV20-1 and J usage is TRBJ1-6; D remains unclear. Germline V gene sequence: CDR1 DFQATT, CDR2 SNEGSKA (reference sequence). This CDR3 has 16 amino acids. V was trimmed by 0 bases and J by 3 bases, leaving 12 bases between them. The CDR3 coding sequence is TGCAGTGCTAGAGATCGGGGTCAGTTCTATAATTCACCCCTCCACTTT. Residues: CSARDRGQFYNSPLHF.

CDR3 loop: CSIVSGSTDTQYF. CDR3 nucleotide sequence: TGCAGCATCGTTAGCGGGAGCACAGATACGCAGTATTTT. The chain couples TRBV29-1 to TRBJ2-3, with 7 bases matching TRBD2. The CDR3 contains 13 residues. V lost 8 bases and J lost 0; bases outside the gene matches: 5. Germline V gives CDR1 SQVTM, CDR2 ANQGSEA.

The chain links TRBV28 to TRBJ2-7; possible D gene TRBD2, 6 bases. This CDR3 is 13 amino acids long. V shed 5 bases and J shed 3 bases, with 11 bases lying between them. CDR1 MDHEN and CDR2 SYDVKM come from the germline V gene. The CDR3 is CASSGTFHYEQYF. DNA for the CDR3: TGTGCCAGCAGTGGGACTTTTCACTACGAGCAGTACTTC.

This clonotype was observed a handful of times. V usage is TRBV7-8 and J usage is TRBJ2-1; tentative D call: TRBD1 (5 bases). This CDR3 spans 19 amino acids. The germline V gene has CDR1 SGHVS and CDR2 FQNEAQ. Trimming left V 1 base short and J 5 bases short, with 24 bases between. For the CDR3, the DNA is TGTGCCAGCAGCTTAGTTCCTTGGGGCCTTCTAGGTAGGGACAATGAGCAGTTCTTC. Residues: CASSLVPWGLLGRDNEQFF.

The rearrangement joins TRBV27 to TRBJ1-1, with a possible D match to TRBD1 (5 bases). The germline V gene encodes CDR1 MNHEY and CDR2 SMNVEV (reference sequence). V lost 6 bases and J lost 6, with 17 bases in between. CDR3 length: 14 residues. The CDR3 DNA is TGTGCCAGCAGCAGAATGCAGGGTCGCGCTGAAGCTTTCTTT. It is translated as CASSRMQGRAEAFF.

This sequence joins TRBV3-1 and TRBJ1-1, with D unclear. Deletions cut 0 bases from V and 5 bases from J, with 7 bases between. In germline, CDR1 is LGHDT, CDR2 YNNKEL (reference sequence). The CDR3 totals 13 residues. This CDR3 reads CASSQEWSTEAFF. CDR3 in DNA: TGTGCCAGCAGCCAAGAGTGGTCTACTGAAGCTTTCTTT.

This rearrangement joins TRBV4-3 to TRBJ2-4; the match to TRBD2 covers 16 bases. TRBJ2-7 explains the end of the DNA better; the J call may be wrong. The CDR3 sequence is 18 residues long. CDR1 LGHNA and CDR2 YSLEER come from the germline V gene. CDR3 sequence reads: CASSQPGTSGRATREQYF. The CDR3 DNA is TGCGCCAGCAGCCAACCAGGGACTAGCGGGAGGGCAACGCGCGAGCAGTACTTC.

V gene TRBV20-1 combines with J gene TRBJ2-7, with 7 bases that match TRBD1. V was pared by 4 bases and J by 5 bases, with 5 bases of the junction left unmatched. This CDR3 region has 12 residues. CDR1 is DFQATT, CDR2 SNEGSKA, per germline (reference sequence). CDR3 nucleotide sequence: TGCAGTGCTAACACAGGGGATGACGAGCAGTACTTC. This codes for CSANTGDDEQYF.